Below are 4 T cell receptor beta chains sequenced from a single sample in a study of identifying expanded T cells in peripheral blood (dated by TCRdb to between 2018 and 2021). Receptors were amplified or captured by the immunoSEQ multiplex PCR assay. Sourced from immuneACCESS, this table was stored by TCRdb with only in-frame sequences that have V and J called. A share of the clones is absent; for the studies checked, an unresolved V gene accounts for under half, and the remainder has no known explanation. The sample table shows 75,000 to 90,000 clones, and approximately 85% are seen once. Together, the top ten hold under 20% of the sample. Sequencing was performed on blood. These receptors were obtained from a person between 18 and 69 years old in good health.

The chain has TRBV20-1 and TRBJ2-3; D ambiguous. Germline lookup yields CDR1 DFQATT and CDR2 SNEGSKA (reference sequence). The V and J ends lost 5 bases and 5 bases respectively, with 5 bases between them. This CDR3 is built from 10 residues. Here the CDR3 reads CSAPKDTQYF. DNA of the CDR3: TGCAGTGCTCCAAAAGATACGCAGTATTTT.

CDR3 DNA sequence: TGTGCCAGCAGTTCCACAGACAGGGTGCAGAGGGGCTACACCTTC. Translation gives CASSSTDRVQRGYTF. This sequence joins TRBV6-6 and TRBJ1-2; 7 bases are shared with TRBD1. The CDR3 covers 15 residues. J lost 8 bases, V lost 4 bases, and 13 bases had no gene match. From germline, CDR1 is MNHNY and CDR2 SVGAGI (reference sequence).

This clone was counted a single time. The chain has TRBV7-2 and TRBJ2-7, with 11 bases lining up with TRBD2. J was trimmed by 1 base and V by 7 bases; bases with no gene match: 15. The germline gives CDR1 SGHTA, CDR2 FQGNSA. The CDR3 runs to 18 residues. The CDR3 DNA reads as TGTGCCAGCATCCCCTCAGTTGGGCTAGCGGGAGGTTCCTACGAGCAGTACTTC. It specifies CASIPSVGLAGGSYEQYF. Drawing the rest from reference TRBV7-2 and TRBJ2-7, the complete variable domain is GAGVSQSPSNKVTEKGKDVELRCDPISGHTALYWYRQSLGQGLEFLIYFQGNSAPDKSGLPSDRFSAERTGGSVSTLTIQRTQQEDSAVYLCASIPSVGLAGGSYEQYFGPGTRLTVT.

The V and J genes are TRBV27 and TRBJ2-7, with D unclear. Germline V lookup: CDR1 MNHEY, CDR2 SMNVEV (reference sequence). This CDR3 spans 14 amino acids. Trimming cost V 6 bases and J 7 bases, with 19 bases left between them. The CDR3 nucleotides are TGTGCCAGCAGCTTCCTAGGCGACACCCGGGAGCAGTACTTC. Translation: CASSFLGDTREQYF.